This TCR beta chain emerged from a study of T cells in localized non-small cell lung cancer (dated by TCRdb to 2019 to 2021). For the study in its entirety: T cell repertoires of 200 to 250 early-stage NSCLC patients were analyzed, with tumors being compared against uninvolved tumor-adjacent lungs. Of the NSCLC patients, 129 were male and about a hundred were female, and the mean age was roughly 61 years. The cohort comprised some 240 treatment-naïve NSCLC patients with resected, localized lung tumors.

At diagnosis, peripheral blood, uninvolved tumor-adjacent lung and tumor were collected and were preserved as a mix of fresh-frozen and FFPE material. For TCR repertoire profiling, the blood samples were analyzed as peripheral blood mononuclear cells. TCR beta CDR3 regions were sequenced from DNA using the immunoSEQ Assay. Regarding the original processing steps: To compute T cell density, TCR beta template counts were normalized to usable DNA, which was estimated by amplifying housekeeping genes. Using the preseqR package, richness was estimated by extrapolating to 120,000 templates for tissue samples and 400,000 templates for PBMC samples. Clonality was defined as one minus Pielou's evenness. Tissue-enriched TCRs were identified by differential abundance testing using productive amino-acid clonotypes, minimum total count 5 and alpha 0.1. Repertoire overlap between compartments was quantified with the Jaccard Index and Morisita Overlap Index. TCR beta CDR3s were clustered by GLIPH together with public tetramer-defined viral CDR3s, and at least three viral sequences plus V-gene enrichment were required for viral motifs. Held by TCRdb, this immuneACCESS table contains in-frame sequences only and omits some clones. Under half of the omission traces to an unresolved V gene where checked; the cause of the rest is unknown. The DNA was the basis for D and trimming; V, J and clone size are from that table. The sample table contains about 41,000 clones; only one count was recorded for 85% to 90% of them. The ten largest make up roughly 6.9% of the sample.

The junction shows trimming of 7 bases on V and 2 bases on J, and the gene matches do not reach 5 bases of it. From the germline V gene, CDR1 is SNHLY and CDR2 is FYNNEI. Including cysteine and phenylalanine, the CDR3 has 14 amino acids. The retained sequence is limited to the CDR3, 42 bases, with the frame set at the first base. A note on this clone: Its recognized antigen is unknown. No base quality values were provided; no much bigger clone lies one nucleotide off.

Overall study results and their limits: Because the study design was exploratory, TCR variables were selected using unadjusted p-values without false-discovery rate correction. Longer overall survival was associated with higher blood T cell density, whereas shorter survival was associated with higher adjacent-lung clonality. Uninvolved tumor-adjacent lung showed the highest T cell clonality, higher than tumor, which suggests more focused antigenic responses in the uninvolved tumor-adjacent lung. Of the top 100 tumor clones, a median of roughly 60 were detected in paired uninvolved adjacent lung; 28 were also among that lung's top 100. Because multi-region tumor sequencing was not performed, intratumor heterogeneity could not be ruled out.

This specimen was peripheral blood, taken before any cancer treatment. The V gene is TRBV2 and the J gene is TRBJ2-4, with 7 middle bases fitting TRBD2. The origin of this receptor is a woman aged 18-49 years with stage III lung adenocarcinoma. The CDR3 here reads CASKGRGPKNIQYF. The nucleotide sequence is TGTGCCAGCAAGGGGAGGGGCCCCAAAAACATTCAGTACTTC.